The clone carrying this T cell receptor (beta chain) was recorded many times. What it binds is unknown. Germline CDR1 reads SQVTM; CDR2 reads ANQGSEA. The V gene lost 4 bases and the J gene lost 3 bases, with 4 bases spanning the gap. The CDR3 contains 10 residues. Using RNA template, CDR3s of TCR alpha and beta were amplified with iRepertoire arm-PCR. TCRdb reprocessed the multiplex PCR reads via MiXCR and lists one record per CDR3 protein. The table lists 44,000 or so distinct CDR3 sequences, around 20% of them singletons. This sample is part of a study of glioma-infiltrating T cells. Whole-study findings and limits: Very few CDR3 sequences were shared between tissue and blood. Non-neoplastic patients had below-expected tissue-blood divergence, while all gliomas exceeded expectation.

Sequenced: glioma tissue, nonneoplastic brain tissue, or PBMCs (not recorded which). This sequence joins TRBV29-1 and TRBJ2-7; D not resolved. The TCR comes from a human donor with low-grade glioma or glioblastoma, undergoing nonglioma brain surgery, or in good health (not recorded which). CDR3 DNA sequence: TGCAGCGTTGTGGACTACGAGCAGTACTTC. This translates into CSVVDYEQYF.